This record looks at one T cell receptor (beta chain) sequence and its context. This clone was counted ten times or more. Its antigen specificity is not known. Qualities for individual bases were not recorded, and no much larger clone is one base off. The identical CDR3 is also encoded by other nucleotide sequences in the sample. The record originates from a study of shared clonotypes between healthy human individuals (dated by TCRdb to 2018 to 2020). With respect to the entire study: Three men and a couple of women, aged 18 to 49 years, made up the cohort. For each donor, CD4 naive and CD4 memory were each given three plates, CD8 naive was given two plates, and CD8 memory was given one plate. To estimate repertoire size and how much clonotype sharing occurs between individuals, the study deeply sequenced the blood TCR repertoires of about five healthy adults. To increase sequencing depth and limit assay-specific biases, TCR repertoire library preparation and sequencing were carried out by different laboratories using diverse techniques. Leukapheresis yielded between about 0.9 and 8.9 billion PBMCs per donor. The paper's findings and limits, for the study overall: Even with the large sequencing depth, rarefaction of the sorted-subset datasets indicated that sequencing was incomplete. Naive subsets generally had larger estimated clonotype richness than memory subsets did. The small number of donors limited the genetic and exposure-history diversity represented. Sampling was restricted to blood, and TCR repertoires in tissue are likely to differ from TCR repertoires in blood. Based on pairwise subsampling, the degree of clonotype sharing among donors was expected to be affected by sequencing depth. Approximately 5% of naive CD4, 3.5% of naive CD8, about 2.5% of memory CD4, and about 0.4% of memory CD8 clonotypes were shared across several donors. Clonotypes shared by all four sorted-subset donors showed higher generation probabilities than non-shared clonotypes.

Using the deep immunoSEQ assay, multiplex PCR amplified TCR CDR3 regions from genomic DNA. Extracted genomic DNA from each cell subset was distributed evenly across all wells of several immunoSEQ 96-well plates, and each plate was treated as a replicate. For sorted subsets, about 210 ng of genomic DNA, equivalent to 30,000 or so T cell genomes, went into each replicate PCR. Purified libraries were measured with a Qubit 3.0 fluorometer, size-checked on a Bioanalyzer 2100, and measured again with the KAPA Library Quantification kit. Each immunoSEQ 96-well plate was sequenced on its own single-read 150-cycle Illumina NextSeq 550 flow cell. The authors' analysis ran thus. Because the immunoSEQ output held only junctional sequences and lacked quality scores, the filtering could not match the filtering applied to full-length reads. Sequences were annotated with PyIR, a Python wrapper for IgBLAST v1.9, and V/J genes and CDR3 were assigned using IMGT germline references. Any read was removed if the V/J assignment was weak (E-value above 1e-6), the CDR3 was missing, or the read contained stop codons, out-of-frame junctions, or ambiguous translated residues. A V3J clonotype was defined by an identical inferred V gene, J gene, and CDR3 amino acid sequence. To compute the percentage overlap between repertoires, the number of shared unique clonotypes was divided by the size of the smaller repertoire. RTK rarefaction, the Chao1 estimator, and Recon v2.1 estimates of unobserved clonotypes were used to assess repertoire richness. Generation probabilities were computed with OLGA for all TCRbeta clonotypes obtained by the gDNA method from a few donors. What TCRdb holds here is the immuneACCESS table cut down to in-frame rearrangements. Part of the clones is not present; checked against another copy, under half of the missing clones reflect an unresolved V gene, and the others are unexplained. D and trimming come from the DNA, and the V and J calls and clone size come from that table. The sample records millions of clones, about 95% of which are singletons. The ten largest clonotypes hold 0.1% to 0.15% of the sample.

For CDR1 and CDR2, the germline V gene lists SGHAT and FQNNGV. V loses 5 bases at its end and J loses 6 bases; junction bases beyond the gene matches: 10. The CDR3 runs 15 residues from the cysteine to the phenylalanine. The DNA shown is the 45-base CDR3, in frame from base 1. The donors were healthy, HIV-negative adults with no recently reported acute infections or vaccinations. All donors were Caucasian adults living in Nashville, Tennessee, USA. CD4+ T cells were enriched through magnetic negative selection, after which naive cells were positively selected on CD45RA and the remaining negative fraction served as the memory subset. Blood was obtained by leukapheresis, after which PBMCs were separated by Ficoll-Histopaque density gradient centrifugation and cryopreserved in liquid nitrogen vapor phase. Purity and quantity of every magnetically sorted T cell population were checked by analytical flow cytometry. From each sorted fraction, genomic DNA was isolated and quantified by UV absorbance on a Nanodrop 2000c.

Sequencing was done on a sample of naive CD4+ T cells sorted from blood. The cell subset or site label, as the study defines it: CD45RA+ positively selected. This TCR derives from a man in his late teens or twenties in good health. The sequence is built from TRBV11-2 and TRBJ2-7, with 10 junctional bases fitting TRBD1. The DNA reads TGTGCCAGCAGCCCGACAGGGGGCGGGATGGGCGAGCAGTACTTC. The translation is CASSPTGGGMGEQYF.